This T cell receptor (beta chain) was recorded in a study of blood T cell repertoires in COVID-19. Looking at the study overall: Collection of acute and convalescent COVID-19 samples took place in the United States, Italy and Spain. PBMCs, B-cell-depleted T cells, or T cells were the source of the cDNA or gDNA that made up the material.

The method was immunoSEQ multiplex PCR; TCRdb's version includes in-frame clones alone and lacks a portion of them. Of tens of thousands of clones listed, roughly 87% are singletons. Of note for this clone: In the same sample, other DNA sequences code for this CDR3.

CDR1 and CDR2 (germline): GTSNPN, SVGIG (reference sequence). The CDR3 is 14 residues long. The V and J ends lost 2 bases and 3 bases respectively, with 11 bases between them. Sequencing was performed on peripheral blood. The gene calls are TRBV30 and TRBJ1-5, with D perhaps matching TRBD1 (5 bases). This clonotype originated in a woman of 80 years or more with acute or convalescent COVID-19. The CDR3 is CAWSHRGFNQPQHF. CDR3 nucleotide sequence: TGTGCCTGGAGTCACCGGGGGTTCAATCAGCCCCAGCATTTT.